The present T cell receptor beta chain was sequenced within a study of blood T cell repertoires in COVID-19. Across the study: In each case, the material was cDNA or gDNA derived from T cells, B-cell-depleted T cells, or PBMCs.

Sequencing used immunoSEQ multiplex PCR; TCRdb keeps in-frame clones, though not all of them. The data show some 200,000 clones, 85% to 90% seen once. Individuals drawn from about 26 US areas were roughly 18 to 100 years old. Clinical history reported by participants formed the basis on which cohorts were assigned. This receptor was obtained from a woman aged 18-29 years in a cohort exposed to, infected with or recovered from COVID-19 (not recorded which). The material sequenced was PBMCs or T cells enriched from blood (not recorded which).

The CDR3 DNA is TGTGCCAGCACAGAACTAGCGGGAGCCAATGAGCAGTTCTTC. Encoded protein: CASTELAGANEQFF. The genes are TRBV2 and TRBJ2-1; 11 positions match TRBD2. The trim removed 7 bases at V and 6 bases at J, leaving 5 bases unmatched. Germline V lookup: CDR1 SNHLY, CDR2 FYNNEI. The CDR3 is 14 amino acids.